One sample yielded the 21 T cell receptor beta chains listed below, sequenced in a study of beta chain features in type 1 diabetes. Study-level findings and limits: Significant though moderate, a shortening of TCRB CDR3s appeared in all four CD4+ subsets of Type 1 diabetes patients.

Antigens for these TCRs are unknown. The entirety of the isolated RNA underwent reverse transcription, so expressed TCRB transcripts were sequenced. This table comes from immunoSEQ multiplex PCR, and its TCRdb copy is limited to in-frame clones, with some not included. The profile shows 200,000 to 250,000 clones, more than 15% of them singletons. The sample comprised naive CD4+ T cells from blood. The receptors come from a man aged 25-45 years with type 1 diabetes.

This clone appeared a few times. CDR3 loop: CASSPGLAGYNEQFF. In DNA, the CDR3 is TGCGCCAGCAGCCCCGGACTAGCGGGGTACAATGAGCAGTTCTTC. The genes are TRBV4-1 and TRBJ2-1, with 12 positions matching TRBD2. The CDR3 runs to 15 residues. CDR1 MGHRA and CDR2 YSYEKL come from the germline V gene. V gave up 4 bases and J gave up 4 bases; unmatched junction bases: 2.

This clone was recorded a few times. The CDR3 DNA is TGTGCCAGCAGTTTATCGGCTAGCGGGAGAGCAAGAAACATTCAGTACTTC. Translated, it gives CASSLSASGRARNIQYF. The rearrangement uses TRBV28 and TRBJ2-4, with 10 bases that match TRBD2. The V gene's germline CDR1 is MDHEN and CDR2 SYDVKM. The CDR3 spans 17 residues. Germline trimming cut 1 base from V and 6 bases from J; bases unmatched to any gene: 9.

The chain uses TRBV14 and TRBJ1-2, with TRBD1 matching 8 bases. The CDR3 consists of 15 residues. Germline V CDR1 and CDR2: SGHDN, FVKESK. With 3 bases clipped from V and 5 bases from J, the junction kept 8 bases outside the gene matches. The CDR3 is CASSHGQGRAYGYTF. The DNA of the CDR3 is TGTGCCAGCAGCCATGGACAGGGAAGAGCTTATGGCTACACCTTC.

Only a few counts were recorded for this clone. This chain links TRBV28 with TRBJ2-7, with D perhaps TRBD1 (5 bases). There are 12 residues in the CDR3. CDR1 is MDHEN, CDR2 SYDVKM, per germline. Trimming shortened V by 6 bases and J by 3 bases, and 9 bases separated the two germline ends. The CDR3 nucleotides are TGTGCCAGCAGAACAGGCAGCTACGAGCAGTACTTC. It translates to CASRTGSYEQYF.

The genes are TRBV7-3 and TRBJ2-3; 7 bases are a match to TRBD2. The J segment lost 3 bases and the V segment lost 5 bases, leaving 2 bases of the junction unmatched. This CDR3 spans 13 amino acids. Per the germline V gene, CDR1 is SGHTA and CDR2 is FQGTGA. CDR3 loop: CASSRTSTDTQYF. In DNA form, the CDR3 reads TGTGCCAGCAGCCGGACTAGTACAGATACGCAGTATTTT.

The chain links TRBV29-1 to TRBJ1-3; the D gene is possibly TRBD1 (6 bases). The CDR3 runs to 14 residues. Trimming took 6 bases from V and 0 from J, leaving 12 bases between them. Germline CDR1 is SQVTM and CDR2 is ANQGSEA. The CDR3 DNA is TGCAGCGTCCAGAGACAGGTCTCTGGAAACACCATATATTTT. It translates to CSVQRQVSGNTIYF.

This clone appeared a few times. The rearrangement links TRBV5-1 to TRBJ2-7, with D maybe TRBD2 (5 bases). V shed 0 bases and J shed 2 bases, with 9 bases lying between them. The CDR3 is made up of 14 amino acids. The germline V gene encodes CDR1 SGHRS and CDR2 YFSETQ. As DNA, the CDR3 is TGCGCCAGCAGCTTGGAAGCGGAGGCCTACGAGCAGTACTTC. Protein product: CASSLEAEAYEQYF.

The chain joins TRBV7-2 to TRBJ2-1, with D maybe TRBD1 (6 bases). CDR1 is SGHTA and CDR2 is FQGNSA in the germline V gene. The CDR3 extends over 14 amino acids. V was shortened by 5 bases and J by 2 bases, with 10 bases between the two germline ends. The CDR3 DNA is TGTGCCAGCAGCCCAGGGGTAGCCTACAATGAGCAGTTCTTC. Protein product: CASSPGVAYNEQFF.

This clone came up a few times. This chain joins TRBV4-3 and TRBJ2-1; TRBD2 matches 11 bases. The germline V gene has CDR1 LGHNA and CDR2 YSLEER. Trimming removed 0 bases from V and 5 bases from J; junction bases left unmatched: 18. The CDR3 is made up of 21 amino acids. Here the CDR3 DNA reads TGCGCCAGCAGCCAAGATTATTTCAAAGGTCGGCTAGCGGGAGGTGACAATGAGCAGTTCTTC. As protein: CASSQDYFKGRLAGGDNEQFF.

The chain combines TRBV5-6 with TRBJ2-6; maybe TRBD1 (5 bases). Germline assignment: CDR1 SGHDT and CDR2 YYEEEE. The CDR3 has 18 residues. Trimming removed 4 bases from V and 0 bases from J, with 17 bases in between. CDR3 protein: CASSVAYSQGSGANVLTF. CDR3 DNA sequence: TGTGCCAGCAGCGTCGCCTACAGCCAGGGCTCTGGGGCCAACGTCCTGACTTTC.

This clone has only a few counts. This chain uses TRBV29-1 with TRBJ2-1, with a weak D call TRBD2 (5 bases). With 5 bases removed from V and 5 bases from J, the gap between germline ends came to 13 bases. The CDR3 loop spans 13 amino acids. Germline CDR1 is SQVTM and CDR2 is ANQGSEA. The CDR3 loop reads CSVQTSIDNEQFF. CDR3 DNA sequence: TGCAGCGTTCAAACTAGTATCGACAATGAGCAGTTCTTC.

This clone was recorded a few times. This rearrangement joins TRBV10-3 to TRBJ2-5; 7 bases line up with TRBD2. The V and J ends lost 4 bases and 4 bases, in that order; junction bases with no gene match: 6. The length of the CDR3 is 14 residues. Germline CDR1 reads ENHRY; CDR2 reads SYGVKD. CDR3 sequence reads: CAISVSGGGETQYF. DNA of the CDR3: TGTGCCATCAGTGTTTCGGGAGGAGGAGAGACCCAGTACTTC.

The gene calls are TRBV6-1 and TRBJ2-6, with TRBD1 matching 7 bases. There are 17 residues in the CDR3. Per germline, CDR1 MNHNS and CDR2 SASEGT. Unmatched junction bases numbered 10, after V lost 4 bases and J lost 4 bases. The CDR3 sequence: CASSGRDRVTGANVLTF. As DNA, the CDR3 is TGTGCCAGCAGTGGCCGAGACAGGGTAACCGGGGCCAACGTCCTGACTTTC.

This clone was observed a handful of times. V usage is TRBV5-4 and J usage is TRBJ2-3; D is tentatively TRBD1 or TRBD2 (5 bases each). V was trimmed by 5 bases and J by 1 base, leaving 14 bases between them. The CDR3 is 15 residues long. The V gene's germline CDR1 is SGHNT and CDR2 YYREEE (reference sequence). The CDR3 DNA sequence: TGTGCCAGCAGGGCCGGGACCACCCGCACAGATACGCAGTATTTT. Translated: CASRAGTTRTDTQYF. Combining the CDR3 with reference TRBV5-4 and TRBJ2-3 gives the whole variable domain ETGVTQSPTHLIKTRGQQVTLRCSSQSGHNTVSWYQQALGQGPQFIFQYYREEENGRGNFPPRFSGLQFPNYSSELNVNALELDDSALYLCASRAGTTRTDTQYFGPGTRLTVL.

The chain couples TRBV29-1 to TRBJ2-7; possibly TRBD2 for D (5 bases). Germline assignment: CDR1 SQVTM and CDR2 ANQGSEA. V was clipped by 3 bases and J by 2 bases, with 14 bases between them. CDR3 size: 14 residues. The CDR3: CSVDLDSSPYEQYF. The CDR3, as DNA: TGCAGCGTTGATTTGGACTCCTCCCCCTACGAGCAGTACTTC.

This clone was seen only a few times. The CDR3 DNA is TGTGCCAGCAGCTTATCAGCGCAGGTCGATCCCCAGCATTTT. Its translation: CASSLSAQVDPQHF. This chain joins TRBV7-2 and TRBJ1-5; D call uncertain. V lost 2 bases and J lost 10, with 15 bases in between. The CDR3 is 14 amino acids. The germline CDR1 and CDR2 sequences are SGHTA and FQGNSA.

This clone was detected a few times. The chain uses TRBV10-2 and TRBJ2-3; a possible D gene is TRBD1 (6 bases). Trimming stripped 6 bases from V and 1 base from J, with 14 bases between. Per germline, CDR1 WSHSY and CDR2 SAAADI. This CDR3 is built from 15 residues. The CDR3 coding sequence is TGCGCCAGCAGGAGAGGGGGAGAGGGCACAGATACGCAGTATTTT. As protein: CASRRGGEGTDTQYF.

This clone was detected a few times. This sequence joins TRBV5-1 and TRBJ2-4; TRBD2 is a possible D gene (5 bases). V dropped 4 bases and J dropped 8 bases, with 16 bases sitting between them. The CDR3 totals 14 residues. The germline V gene encodes CDR1 SGHRS and CDR2 YFSETQ. The DNA for the CDR3 is TGCGCCAGCAGCCTTCAGACCCCGCGGGACATTCAGTACTTC. Protein: CASSLQTPRDIQYF. The whole variable domain, remainder taken from reference TRBV5-1 and TRBJ2-4, is KAGVTQTPRYLIKTRGQQVTLSCSPISGHRSVSWYQQTPGQGLQFLFEYFSETQRNKGNFPGRFSGRQFSNSRSEMNVSTLELGDSALYLCASSLQTPRDIQYFGAGTRLSVL.

J is TRBJ2-7 and V is TRBV29-1, with a possible D match to TRBD1 (6 bases). V lost 7 bases, J lost 1 base, and 11 bases lay in between. CDR1 is SQVTM, CDR2 ANQGSEA, per germline. This CDR3 contains 12 residues. DNA for the CDR3: TGCAGCGCCCGGGACAATTCCTACGAGCAGTACTTC. It specifies CSARDNSYEQYF.

A few counts support this clone. The chain couples TRBV29-1 to TRBJ2-3, with a possible D match to TRBD2 (6 bases). Looked up from germline, CDR1 is SQVTM and CDR2 is ANQGSEA. With 7 bases removed from V and 2 bases from J, the gap between germline ends came to 13 bases. The CDR3 sequence is 13 residues long. CDR3 coding DNA: TGCAGCGCTGCGACTAGACACACAGATACGCAGTATTTT. Protein product: CSAATRHTDTQYF.

This clone was detected a few times. The chain uses TRBV29-1 and TRBJ2-3; tentative D call: TRBD1 (5 bases). There are 15 residues in the CDR3. V was trimmed by 4 bases and J by 4 bases, leaving 18 bases between them. The V gene's germline CDR1 is SQVTM and CDR2 ANQGSEA. The CDR3 here is CSVGAAGLVSDTQYF. DNA of the CDR3: TGCAGCGTTGGGGCGGCAGGGCTTGTATCAGATACGCAGTATTTT.